Each of the 31 T cell receptor beta chains below was sequenced from the same sample in a study of CXCR3-negative and CXCR3-positive naive CD8 T cells. Study-wide findings and caveats: TRB CDR3 hydrophobicity was greater in CXCR3-positive naive cells than in CXCR3-negative naive cells.

The study made its TRB cDNA libraries by 5' RACE, adding UMI labels. From the 5' RACE reads, TCRdb lists one entry per CDR3 protein and no DNA. The sample table includes about 57,000 distinct CDR3 sequences. No antigen is known for these receptors. The sequenced sample was naive CXCR3+ CD8+ T cells from blood. Subset defined: CD45RO-CCR7+CD27+CD95- naive CD8+ T cells expressing CXCR3 (TNR3+). The receptors were sampled from a human donor in good health. Some clones in this sample may be carry-over from other donors' samples.

V and J are TRBV7-3 and TRBJ2-1; TCRdb's assignment of TRBD1 cannot be checked, as there is no DNA. The CDR3 has 15 residues. Germline CDR1 and CDR2: SGHTA and FQGTGA. This CDR3 is CASSVDRDSYNEQFF. Drawing the rest from reference TRBV7-3 and TRBJ2-1, the complete variable domain is GAGVSQTPSNKVTEKGKYVELRCDPISGHTALYWYRQSLGQGPEFLIYFQGTGAADDSGLPNDRFFAVRPEGSVSTLKIQRTERGDSAVYLCASSVDRDSYNEQFFGPGTRLTVL.

The J gene is TRBJ1-2, the V gene TRBV5-1. This CDR3 is 15 amino acids long. The germline V gene encodes CDR1 SGHRS and CDR2 YFSETQ. The CDR3: CASSPWAGDLDGCTF.

The chain carries TRBV25-1 and TRBJ1-1; with no DNA, the TCRdb D assignment of TRBD1 cannot be verified. From germline, CDR1 is MGHDK and CDR2 SYGVNS. The CDR3 spans 13 residues. The CDR3 loop reads CASRRGTGTEAFF.

The chain joins TRBV4-2 to TRBJ1-2. Germline lookup yields CDR1 LGHNA and CDR2 YNFKEQ. The CDR3 contains 11 residues. CDR3 region: CASSDNYGYTF.

This sequence joins TRBV7-8 and TRBJ2-1; checking the TCRdb D call of TRBD1 is not possible without DNA. This CDR3 is 16 amino acids long. CDR1 SGHVS and CDR2 FQNEAQ come from the germline V gene. The CDR3 protein is CASSNTPGGSGNEQFF.

V is TRBV30 and J is TRBJ2-1; TCRdb names TRBD2, which stays unverified in the absence of DNA. Germline CDR1 is GTSNPN and CDR2 is SVGIG (reference sequence). The length of the CDR3 is 13 residues. This chain's CDR3 is CALTSGLRNEQFF.

This CDR3 is CASSQGQGRDYGYTF. J is TRBJ1-2 and V is TRBV4-1; no DNA is available, so the TRBD1 call from TCRdb remains unchecked. Looked up from germline, CDR1 is MGHRA and CDR2 is YSYEKL. This CDR3 has 15 amino acids.

The chain combines TRBV7-9 with TRBJ2-7; TCRdb's D call of TRBD1 is untestable without DNA. Germline V gene lookup returns CDR1 SEHNR and CDR2 FQNEAQ (reference sequence). The CDR3 covers 14 residues. The CDR3 loop is CASAGTGSSYEQYF.

This chain joins TRBV6-1 and TRBJ2-7; TCRdb returns TRBD1, unconfirmable since there is no DNA. CDR1 and CDR2 from the germline V gene are MNHNS and SASEGT. This CDR3 is 15 amino acids long. The CDR3 loop is CASRKTGIVFYEQYF.

The chain links TRBV12-3 or TRBV12-4 to TRBJ2-3; the D gene TCRdb calls, TRBD1, cannot be checked with no DNA. This CDR3 has 14 amino acids. The CDR3 region is CASSRMGRGDTQYF.

This chain connects TRBV20-1 to TRBJ2-7; TCRdb selects TRBD2, and the lack of DNA leaves this call unchecked. This CDR3 contains 13 residues. CDR1 and CDR2 (germline): DFQATT, SNEGSKA (reference sequence). The CDR3 sequence: CSASGTLNYEQYF.

The chain is built from TRBV29-1 and TRBJ2-7; the D call of TRBD1 rests on TCRdb alone, since no DNA is present to check it. This CDR3 region has 15 residues. CDR1 SQVTM and CDR2 ANQGSEA come from the germline V gene. The CDR3: CSVDLPGTGSYEQYF.

This chain links TRBV29-1 with TRBJ2-6. Germline CDR1 and CDR2: SQVTM and ANQGSEA. This CDR3 spans 14 amino acids. The CDR3 spells CSVDTPSGANVLTF. The full variable domain, its missing parts supplied by reference TRBV29-1 and TRBJ2-6, is SAVISQKPSRDICQRGTSLTIQCQVDSQVTMMFWYRQQPGQSLTLIATANQGSEATYESGFVIDKFPISRPNLTFSTLTVSNMSPEDSSIYLCSVDTPSGANVLTFGAGSRLTVL.

The genes are TRBV7-6 and TRBJ2-1. This CDR3 spans 12 amino acids. CDR1 is SGHVS and CDR2 is FNYEAQ in the germline V gene. The CDR3 sequence: CASSLLYNEQFF.

J is TRBJ1-5 and V is TRBV27. The CDR3 sequence is 13 residues long. The germline V gene has CDR1 MNHEY and CDR2 SMNVEV (reference sequence). CDR3: CASSYGVNQPQHF.

V and J are TRBV7-9 and TRBJ1-2. The CDR3 is made up of 12 amino acids. In germline, CDR1 is SEHNR, CDR2 FQNEAQ (reference sequence). The CDR3 protein is CASSLGSGGYTF.

The rearrangement uses TRBV4-3 and TRBJ1-1; without DNA, the TCRdb call of TRBD1 cannot be checked. Per the germline V gene, CDR1 is LGHNA and CDR2 is YSLEER. The CDR3 consists of 17 residues. The CDR3 loop reads CASSQDHPAGGNTEAFF.

The chain has TRBV9 and TRBJ2-3. Germline V gene sequence: CDR1 SGDLS, CDR2 YYNGEE. The CDR3 loop spans 13 amino acids. Here the CDR3 reads CASSVVATDTQYF.

The chain recombines TRBV12-3 or TRBV12-4 with TRBJ2-7; TCRdb returns TRBD1, unconfirmable since there is no DNA. This CDR3 has 14 residues. The chain's CDR3 is CASTLLGGRYEQYF.

The V and J genes are TRBV21-1 and TRBJ2-5; the TRBD2 assignment by TCRdb is unverifiable without DNA. TRBV21-1 is an annotated pseudogene. This CDR3 comprises 15 residues. The chain's CDR3 is CAGDGAGGGQETQYF.

V and J are TRBV7-6 and TRBJ2-7; the TCRdb D gene call, TRBD2, has no DNA to confirm it. CDR3 length: 14 residues. Germline CDR1 SGHVS, CDR2 FNYEAQ. CDR3 amino acids: CASSEGSITYEQYF.

The V and J genes are TRBV5-1 and TRBJ1-1. The CDR3 contains 16 residues. In germline, CDR1 is SGHRS, CDR2 YFSETQ. The CDR3 is CASSWSVGGAVTEAFF.

V and J are TRBV7-9 and TRBJ2-1; the D call of TRBD2 rests on TCRdb alone, since no DNA is present to check it. Per germline, CDR1 SEHNR and CDR2 FQNEAQ (reference sequence). The length of the CDR3 is 18 residues. CDR3 in amino acids: CASSPSPAGGSSYNEQFF.

This chain links TRBV28 with TRBJ2-1; TCRdb calls TRBD1, which cannot be checked without DNA. The CDR3 is 14 residues long. Per germline, CDR1 MDHEN and CDR2 SYDVKM. The CDR3 protein is CASSWTGDHNEQFF.

This chain connects TRBV28 to TRBJ2-4; TCRdb outputs TRBD1, but without DNA this stays unchecked. Germline V lookup: CDR1 MDHEN, CDR2 SYDVKM. This CDR3 contains 15 residues. The CDR3 is CASSLPIPGSNIQYF.

V is TRBV20-1 and J is TRBJ1-3. In germline, CDR1 is DFQATT, CDR2 SNEGSKA (reference sequence). The CDR3 length is 17 residues. The CDR3 protein is CSARAISGITSGNTIYF.

The chain combines TRBV7-6 with TRBJ2-7. Per germline, CDR1 SGHVS and CDR2 FNYEAQ. CDR3 size: 14 residues. The CDR3 here is CASSLRFGSYEQYF.

V gene TRBV4-1 combines with J gene TRBJ1-5; absent DNA, TCRdb's TRBD1 call cannot be checked. From germline, CDR1 is MGHRA and CDR2 YSYEKL. The CDR3 spans 16 residues. The chain's CDR3 is CASSQDGQGSNQPQHF.

The chain links TRBV7-9 to TRBJ2-5; there is no DNA to check the TCRdb D call of TRBD1. The CDR3 extends over 14 amino acids. Germline CDR1 SEHNR, CDR2 FQNEAQ (reference sequence). CDR3 sequence reads: CASSLPRDVETQYF.

The V call is TRBV6-6, the J call TRBJ2-7; the TRBD1 assignment by TCRdb is unverifiable without DNA. The CDR3 covers 14 residues. The germline V gene has CDR1 MNHNY and CDR2 SVGAGI (reference sequence). The chain's CDR3 is CASSHWDRGSEQYF.

The V and J genes are TRBV7-6 and TRBJ2-5; TCRdb's assignment of TRBD1 cannot be checked, as there is no DNA. Germline V CDR1 and CDR2: SGHVS, FNYEAQ. The CDR3 consists of 14 residues. CDR3 loop: CASSTRTDQETQYF.